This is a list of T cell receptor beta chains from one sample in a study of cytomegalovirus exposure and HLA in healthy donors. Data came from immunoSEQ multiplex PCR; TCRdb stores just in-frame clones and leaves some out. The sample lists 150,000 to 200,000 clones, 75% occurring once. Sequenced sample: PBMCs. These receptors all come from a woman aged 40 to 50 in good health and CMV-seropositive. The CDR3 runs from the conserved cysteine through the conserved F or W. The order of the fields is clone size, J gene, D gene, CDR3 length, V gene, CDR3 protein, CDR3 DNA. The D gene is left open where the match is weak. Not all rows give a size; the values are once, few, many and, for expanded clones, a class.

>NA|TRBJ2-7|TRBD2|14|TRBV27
CASKLLGGGNEQYF
TGTGCCAGCAAACTGCTGGGGGGGGGTAACGAGCAGTACTTC
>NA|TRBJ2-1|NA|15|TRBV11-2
CASSPTGIAYNEQFF
TGTGCCAGCAGCCCAACAGGGATAGCCTACAATGAGCAGTTCTTC
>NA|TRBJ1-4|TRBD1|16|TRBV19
CASSPDRGRTNEKLFF
TGTGCCAGTAGTCCCGACAGGGGGAGGACTAATGAAAAACTGTTTTTT
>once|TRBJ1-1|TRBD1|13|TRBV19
CASSVTGGPEAFF
TGTGCCAGTAGCGTTACAGGGGGCCCTGAAGCTTTCTTT
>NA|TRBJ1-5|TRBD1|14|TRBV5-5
CASSLERGHQPQHF
TGTGCCAGCAGCTTGGAGAGGGGGCACCAGCCCCAGCATTTT
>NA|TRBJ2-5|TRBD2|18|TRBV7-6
CASSPEAFGGSLRETQYF
TGTGCCAGCAGCCCCGAGGCTTTTGGCGGGAGTTTGAGAGAGACCCAGTACTTC
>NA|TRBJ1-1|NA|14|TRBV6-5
CASRDRHMNTEAFF
TGTGCCAGCAGGGACAGACACATGAACACTGAAGCTTTCTTT
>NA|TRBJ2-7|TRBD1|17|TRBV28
CASTGTGGEPLSYEQYF
TGTGCCAGCACCGGGACAGGGGGCGAACCCCTCTCCTACGAGCAGTACTTC
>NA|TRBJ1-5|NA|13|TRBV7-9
CASSGGGNQPQHF
TGTGCCAGCAGCGGAGGGGGCAATCAGCCCCAGCATTTT
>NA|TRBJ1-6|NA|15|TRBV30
CAWSVERGGRSPLHF
TGTGCCTGGAGTGTAGAAAGGGGAGGGAGGTCACCCCTCCACTTT
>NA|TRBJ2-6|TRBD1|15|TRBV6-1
CASRAGQGVANVLTF
TGTGCCAGCAGGGCCGGACAGGGGGTAGCCAACGTCCTGACTTTC
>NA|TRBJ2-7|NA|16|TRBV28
CASSLIPAGGAPEQYF
TGTGCCAGCAGTTTAATTCCCGCAGGAGGGGCCCCCGAGCAGTACTTC
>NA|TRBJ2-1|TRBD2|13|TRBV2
CAIGLAAANEQFF
TGTGCCATCGGACTAGCGGCGGCGAATGAGCAGTTCTTC
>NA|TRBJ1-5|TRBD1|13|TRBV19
CASSIGTAQPQHF
TGTGCCAGTAGTATTGGGACAGCACAGCCCCAGCATTTT
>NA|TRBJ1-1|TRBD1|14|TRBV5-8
CASSKGQPNTEAFF
TGTGCCAGCAGCAAGGGACAGCCTAACACTGAAGCTTTCTTT
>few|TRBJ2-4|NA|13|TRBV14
CASSQGGPNIQYF
TGTGCCAGCAGCCAAGGCGGGCCGAACATTCAGTACTTC
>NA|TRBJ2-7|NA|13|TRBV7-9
CASSFAGGYEQYF
TGTGCCAGCAGCTTCGCTGGCGGCTACGAGCAGTACTTC